A selection of T cell receptor beta chains follows, all from one sample in a study of low-dose radiotherapy and immunotherapy resistance in tumors. MiXCR, applied by TCRdb to the reads, yields one record per CDR3 protein. Of tens of thousands of distinct CDR3 sequences detected, less than 20% appear once; the ten largest clones hold roughly 1.4%. Sequences were derived from PBMCs, sampled after low-dose radiotherapy plus immunotherapy. These receptors originate from a male donor with prostate cancer. Both conserved end residues are part of each CDR3. Fields, in order: J gene, clone size, D gene, V gene, CDR3 protein, CDR3 DNA. The D gene is left open where the match is weak. Only some rows state a clone size, as once, few, many or a class for expanded clones.

j_call: TRBJ2-5; clone_size: many; d_call: .; v_call: TRBV7-6; cdr3_aa: CASSLGLGQGGQETQYF; cdr3_nt: TGTGCCAGCAGCTTAGGTCTGGGCCAGGGGGGACAAGAGACCCAGTACTTC
j_call: TRBJ2-5; clone_size: many; d_call: .; v_call: TRBV4-2; cdr3_aa: CASSQEGVSETQYF; cdr3_nt: TGTGCCAGCAGCCAAGAAGGAGTATCGGAGACCCAGTACTTC
j_call: TRBJ2-2; clone_size: many; d_call: .; v_call: TRBV19; cdr3_aa: CASTGVNTGELFF; cdr3_nt: TGTGCCAGTACGGGAGTAAACACCGGGGAGCTGTTTTTT
j_call: TRBJ2-1; clone_size: many; d_call: TRBD1; v_call: TRBV11-3; cdr3_aa: CASSSSPGGNEQFF; cdr3_nt: TGTGCCAGCAGCTCCTCGCCAGGGGGCAATGAGCAGTTCTTC
j_call: TRBJ2-1; clone_size: many; d_call: .; v_call: TRBV5-1; cdr3_aa: CASSLVSVSYNEQFF; cdr3_nt: TGCGCCAGCAGCTTGGTCAGCGTAAGCTACAATGAGCAGTTCTTC
j_call: TRBJ1-2; clone_size: many; d_call: .; v_call: TRBV6-6; cdr3_aa: CASTYGAQAGGYTF; cdr3_nt: TGTGCCAGCACTTATGGGGCCCAGGCTGGAGGCTACACCTTC
j_call: TRBJ1-2; clone_size: many; d_call: TRBD1; v_call: TRBV12-3/TRBV12-4; cdr3_aa: CASSRDRVYGYTF; cdr3_nt: TGTGCCAGCAGTCGGGACAGGGTCTATGGCTACACCTTC
j_call: TRBJ2-7; clone_size: many; d_call: TRBD1; v_call: TRBV20-1; cdr3_aa: CSANRDSSYEQYF; cdr3_nt: TGCAGTGCTAACCGGGACAGCTCCTACGAGCAGTACTTC
j_call: TRBJ2-7; clone_size: many; d_call: TRBD2; v_call: TRBV25-1; cdr3_aa: CASSAFGLAGVYEQYF; cdr3_nt: TGTGCCAGCAGTGCCTTCGGACTAGCGGGAGTCTACGAGCAGTACTTC
j_call: TRBJ2-1; clone_size: many; d_call: TRBD2; v_call: TRBV19; cdr3_aa: CASREVSYNEQFF; cdr3_nt: TGTGCCAGTCGGGAGGTGTCCTACAATGAGCAGTTCTTC
j_call: TRBJ2-7; clone_size: many; d_call: TRBD1; v_call: TRBV4-1; cdr3_aa: CASSQPGQGAGEQYF; cdr3_nt: TGCGCCAGCAGCCAACCTGGACAGGGGGCGGGCGAGCAGTACTTC
j_call: TRBJ2-1; clone_size: few; d_call: .; v_call: TRBV3-1; cdr3_aa: CASSQEYRALQFF; cdr3_nt: TGTGCCAGCAGCCAAGAATACAGGGCCCTGCAGTTCTTC
j_call: TRBJ1-4; clone_size: many; d_call: .; v_call: TRBV3-1; cdr3_aa: CASSQTGARASNEKLFF; cdr3_nt: TGTGCCAGCAGCCAAACCGGGGCTAGGGCGTCTAATGAAAAACTGTTTTTT
j_call: TRBJ2-2; clone_size: many; d_call: .; v_call: TRBV4-2; cdr3_aa: CASSQEGVRNTGELFF; cdr3_nt: TGTGCCAGCAGCCAAGAAGGAGTTAGGAACACCGGGGAGCTGTTTTTT
j_call: TRBJ2-7; clone_size: many; d_call: TRBD2; v_call: TRBV7-2; cdr3_aa: CASSLRAGEVYYEQYF; cdr3_nt: TGTGCCAGCAGCTTACGGGCGGGAGAAGTCTATTACGAGCAGTACTTC
j_call: TRBJ2-1; clone_size: many; d_call: TRBD2; v_call: TRBV7-9; cdr3_aa: CASSRDSGREFF; cdr3_nt: TGTGCCAGCAGCAGAGATAGCGGGAGAGAGTTCTTC
j_call: TRBJ2-1; clone_size: many; d_call: TRBD2; v_call: TRBV28; cdr3_aa: CASSLVTSGSNEQFF; cdr3_nt: TGTGCCAGCAGTTTAGTGACTAGCGGGAGCAATGAGCAGTTCTTC
j_call: TRBJ1-1; clone_size: many; d_call: TRBD1; v_call: TRBV12-3/TRBV12-4; cdr3_aa: CASSWGQGAYTEAFF; cdr3_nt: TGTGCCAGCAGCTGGGGACAGGGGGCCTACACTGAAGCTTTCTTT
j_call: TRBJ2-7; clone_size: many; d_call: .; v_call: TRBV28; cdr3_aa: CASRPRGADYEQYF; cdr3_nt: TGTGCCAGCAGGCCTAGAGGGGCAGACTACGAGCAGTACTTC
j_call: TRBJ2-7; clone_size: .; d_call: TRBD2; v_call: TRBV5-4; cdr3_aa: CASSRGSGSWNEQYF; cdr3_nt: TGTGCCAGCAGCCGAGGTAGCGGGAGCTGGAACGAGCAGTACTTC
j_call: TRBJ2-7; clone_size: many; d_call: .; v_call: TRBV5-4; cdr3_aa: CASSLDGGSYEQYF; cdr3_nt: TGTGCCAGCAGCTTGGATGGGGGATCCTACGAGCAGTACTTC
j_call: TRBJ2-1; clone_size: many; d_call: .; v_call: TRBV29-1; cdr3_aa: CSAEVSGRTYNEQFF; cdr3_nt: TGCAGCGCCGAGGTCTCAGGGAGGACCTACAATGAGCAGTTCTTC
j_call: TRBJ2-2; clone_size: many; d_call: TRBD1; v_call: TRBV7-9; cdr3_aa: CASSIGTGYNRELFF; cdr3_nt: TGTGCCAGCAGCATAGGGACAGGGTACAACCGGGAGCTGTTTTTT
j_call: TRBJ2-7; clone_size: many; d_call: .; v_call: TRBV4-2; cdr3_aa: CASSQDSGGGEQYF; cdr3_nt: TGTGCCAGCAGCCAAGATTCGGGGGGCGGCGAGCAGTACTTC
j_call: TRBJ2-1; clone_size: many; d_call: TRBD1; v_call: TRBV27; cdr3_aa: CASSLLGTVASYNEQFF; cdr3_nt: TGTGCCAGCAGTTTATTAGGGACAGTTGCCTCCTACAATGAGCAGTTCTTC
j_call: TRBJ2-3; clone_size: many; d_call: .; v_call: TRBV24-1; cdr3_aa: CATSWARTDTQYF; cdr3_nt: TGTGCCACCAGTTGGGCCCGCACAGATACGCAGTATTTT
j_call: TRBJ2-1; clone_size: many; d_call: TRBD2; v_call: TRBV7-9; cdr3_aa: CASSLLSGGENEQFF; cdr3_nt: TGTGCCAGCAGCTTATTGAGCGGGGGAGAAAATGAGCAGTTCTTC
j_call: TRBJ2-2; clone_size: many; d_call: TRBD2; v_call: TRBV20-1; cdr3_aa: CSALAGGQSGELFF; cdr3_nt: TGCAGTGCTCTAGCGGGAGGGCAATCTGGGGAGCTGTTTTTT
j_call: TRBJ2-1; clone_size: few; d_call: .; v_call: TRBV12-3/TRBV12-4; cdr3_aa: CASSLALNEQFF; cdr3_nt: TGTGCCAGCAGTTTAGCGCTCAATGAGCAGTTCTTC
j_call: TRBJ2-3; clone_size: many; d_call: .; v_call: TRBV7-6; cdr3_aa: CASSLRGGSTDTQYF; cdr3_nt: TGTGCCAGCAGCTTAAGGGGGGGTAGCACAGATACGCAGTATTTT
j_call: TRBJ2-7; clone_size: .; d_call: TRBD1; v_call: TRBV20-1; cdr3_aa: CSAHRGPFSYEQYF; cdr3_nt: TGCAGTGCTCACAGGGGCCCCTTCTCCTACGAGCAGTACTTC
j_call: TRBJ2-3; clone_size: many; d_call: .; v_call: TRBV5-1; cdr3_aa: CASSAATTDTQYF; cdr3_nt: TGCGCCAGCAGTGCGGCCACCACAGATACGCAGTATTTT
j_call: TRBJ2-1; clone_size: many; d_call: .; v_call: TRBV10-3; cdr3_aa: CAIRTPSYNEQFF; cdr3_nt: TGTGCCATACGGACCCCCTCCTACAATGAGCAGTTCTTC
j_call: TRBJ2-7; clone_size: many; d_call: TRBD1; v_call: TRBV4-1; cdr3_aa: CASSQGQGDEQYF; cdr3_nt: TGCGCCAGCAGCCAAGGACAGGGAGACGAGCAGTACTTC
j_call: TRBJ1-5; clone_size: .; d_call: .; v_call: TRBV19; cdr3_aa: CASTAQGPRNQPQHF; cdr3_nt: TGTGCCAGTACCGCACAGGGACCGCGCAATCAGCCCCAGCATTTT